This T cell receptor beta chain was obtained from a study of long-term antiretroviral therapy in people with HIV. Germline V gene lookup returns CDR1 MDHEN and CDR2 SYDVKM. V lost 4 bases, J lost 2 bases, and 11 bases lay in between. The CDR3 sequence is 14 residues long. The assay used was immunoSEQ (version v3.0), run at survey level. The protocol was immunoSEQ multiplex PCR, while the TCRdb copy is restricted to in-frame clones and leaves out a portion. The data show about 22,000 clones, with about four fifths seen just once and roughly 18% held by the top ten. To note about this clone: What it binds is not known.

General study findings and limits: Pre-ART clonal expansion yielded clones that dominated the repertoire at all time points. The study collected no data on ART adherence, viral resistance or therapy changes.

Every specimen held between roughly 1-11 million cryopreserved PBMC. These were thawed and washed before DNA extraction. Material: unsorted PBMCs, obtained 0.5 years before starting antiretroviral therapy. The TCR originated in a man between 40 and 49 years old with HIV. The chain couples TRBV28 to TRBJ1-2, with D unresolved. The CDR3 spells CASSSPDRNYGYTF. The CDR3 coding sequence is TGTGCCAGCAGTTCCCCTGACCGGAACTATGGCTACACCTTC.